The 32 T cell receptor beta chains given below trace back to one sample, sequenced in a study of shared clonotypes between healthy human individuals. Naive CD8 cells comprised CD45RO-negative, CCR7-positively selected cells, excluding terminally differentiated effector memory CD45RA+ cells. Sequencing used immunoSEQ multiplex PCR; TCRdb keeps in-frame clones, though not all of them. This sample carries more than 550,000 clones, 92% of them seen once, and the ten largest clones take about a quarter. Input material: naive CD8+ T cells sorted from blood. The receptor source for this set is a man aged 25-45 years in good health.

This chain links TRBV10-3 with TRBJ2-1; D remains ambiguous. Between the trimmed V and J ends, which lost 3 bases and 0 bases, there was a span of 6 bases. Germline CDR1 and CDR2: ENHRY and SYGVKD. The CDR3 sequence is 14 residues long. The DNA for the CDR3 is TGTGCCATCAGTGATCGGTCCTCCTACAATGAGCAGTTCTTC. Protein product: CAISDRSSYNEQFF.

In the case of this clone: This same CDR3 is encoded by further DNA sequences in the sample. The chain is built from TRBV5-1 and TRBJ2-7; 8 positions agree with TRBD1. In germline, CDR1 is SGHRS, CDR2 YFSETQ. The CDR3 contains 14 residues. V lost 2 bases, J lost 3 bases, and 4 bases stayed unmatched. CDR3 sequence: CASSLGTGGYEQYF. The DNA for the CDR3 is TGCGCCAGCAGCTTAGGGACAGGTGGCTACGAGCAGTACTTC.

The chain carries TRBV5-1 and TRBJ2-2; D remains ambiguous. This CDR3 is 12 amino acids long. From germline, CDR1 is SGHRS and CDR2 YFSETQ. V lost 4 bases to trimming and J lost 8 bases, with 9 bases between them. CDR3 in amino acids: CASSPILGELFF. The CDR3, as DNA: TGCGCCAGCAGCCCTATCCTGGGGGAGCTGTTTTTT. The entire variable domain, with the rest obtained from reference TRBV5-1 and TRBJ2-2, is as follows: KAGVTQTPRYLIKTRGQQVTLSCSPISGHRSVSWYQQTPGQGLQFLFEYFSETQRNKGNFPGRFSGRQFSNSRSEMNVSTLELGDSALYLCASSPILGELFFGEGSRLTVL.

The rearrangement links TRBV6-6 to TRBJ2-3; unclear D gene. This CDR3 region has 11 residues. Trimming took off 8 bases at V and 1 base at J, with 4 bases between the two ends. Per germline, CDR1 MNHNY and CDR2 SVGAGI (reference sequence). Here the CDR3 DNA reads TGTGCCAGCGGTCGCACAGATACGCAGTATTTT. Translating gives CASGRTDTQYF.

V usage is TRBV28 and J usage is TRBJ2-7; 7 bases align to TRBD2. V gave up 5 bases and J gave up 5 bases; unmatched junction bases: 27. CDR1 is MDHEN and CDR2 is SYDVKM in the germline V gene. This CDR3 comprises 20 residues. In DNA, the CDR3 is TGTGCCAGCAGTCAACTGTCGACTAGCCCGTATCCGAAAGGGGCCAACGAGCAGTACTTC. Its translation: CASSQLSTSPYPKGANEQYF.

This clone was detected once. The rearrangement joins TRBV10-3 to TRBJ2-1; 10 positions match TRBD2. Germline V gene sequence: CDR1 ENHRY, CDR2 SYGVKD. V shed 2 bases, J shed 4 bases, and the junction held 5 bases outside the gene matches. This CDR3 has 16 amino acids. The CDR3 protein is CAISETQRGGYNEQFF. The CDR3 nucleotides read TGTGCCATCAGTGAGACCCAGCGGGGGGGGTACAATGAGCAGTTCTTC.

The genes are TRBV15 and TRBJ2-3; D might be TRBD2 (5 bases). V gave up 4 bases and J gave up 4 bases, with 15 bases separating them. Germline-derived CDR1 and CDR2 are LNHNV and YYDKDF (reference sequence). CDR3 length: 15 residues. This CDR3 reads CATSIRRGSSDTQYF. In DNA form, the CDR3 reads TGTGCCACCAGCATTAGAAGAGGGAGCTCAGATACGCAGTATTTT.

This clone was recorded only once. The chain employs TRBV27 and TRBJ2-7, with D possibly matching TRBD1 (7 bases). The CDR3 spans 14 residues. In germline, CDR1 is MNHEY, CDR2 SMNVEV (reference sequence). The ends were cut back, 0 bases at V and 4 bases at J, with 10 bases in the middle. The CDR3 is CASSLSTGRYEQYF. The DNA of the CDR3 is TGTGCCAGCAGTTTATCGACAGGGAGGTACGAGCAGTACTTC.

J is TRBJ2-3 and V is TRBV28; weak D call: TRBD2 (6 bases). This CDR3 region has 14 residues. Trimming stripped 2 bases from V and 6 bases from J, with 12 bases between. Germline-derived CDR1 and CDR2 are MDHEN and SYDVKM. CDR3 residues: CASSLGTPSDTQYF. The CDR3, as DNA: TGTGCCAGCAGTTTAGGGACTCCCTCTGATACGCAGTATTTT.

This chain joins TRBV9 and TRBJ2-5, with TRBD2 matching 14 bases. With 3 bases clipped from V and 1 base from J, the junction kept 2 bases outside the gene matches. The CDR3 runs 16 residues. CDR1 is SGDLS and CDR2 is YYNGEE in the germline V gene. The CDR3 region has the DNA TGTGCCAGCAGCGGACTAGCGGGAGGGCTCCAAGAGACCCAGTACTTC. Translation gives CASSGLAGGLQETQYF.

The V gene is TRBV29-1, the J gene TRBJ2-5; no clear D. Germline V gives CDR1 SQVTM, CDR2 ANQGSEA. V dropped 4 bases and J dropped 0 bases, with 15 bases sitting between them. This CDR3 comprises 15 residues. CDR3 protein: CSVVGRKPYQETQYF. The CDR3 DNA sequence: TGCAGCGTTGTGGGAAGGAAACCTTACCAAGAGACCCAGTACTTC.

The chain carries TRBV7-9 and TRBJ1-1; 8 bases align to TRBD1. Germline CDR1 SEHNR, CDR2 FQNEAQ (reference sequence). The CDR3 runs to 16 residues. J was trimmed by 4 bases and V by 6 bases; bases with no gene match: 13. In nucleotides, the CDR3 is TGTGCCAGCAGTTTATGGCAAGGACAGGGTGTCACTGAAGCTTTCTTT. Protein: CASSLWQGQGVTEAFF.

The chain uses TRBV28 and TRBJ1-1; 8 bases are a match to TRBD1. The V segment lost 5 bases and the J segment 11 bases; nucleotides outside the gene matches: 28. The length of the CDR3 is 19 residues. CDR1 MDHEN and CDR2 SYDVKM come from the germline V gene. CDR3 sequence: CASSPGRQGAGGDWAKAFF. The CDR3 nucleotides read TGTGCCAGCAGTCCAGGGAGGCAGGGGGCAGGTGGGGACTGGGCGAAGGCTTTCTTT.

This chain uses TRBV11-1 with TRBJ2-2, with no clear D. CDR1 is SGHAT, CDR2 FQDESV, per germline (reference sequence). This CDR3 region has 15 residues. The V and J ends lost 5 bases and 0 bases respectively, with 10 bases between them. The CDR3 sequence: CASSDGSANTGELFF. CDR3 DNA: TGTGCCAGCAGCGACGGATCCGCGAACACCGGGGAGCTGTTTTTT.

The chain joins TRBV25-1 to TRBJ1-5; D is perhaps TRBD1 (6 bases). CDR3 length: 13 amino acids. The V end lost 2 bases, the J end lost 6 bases, and 8 bases lay between the germline ends. Germline values: CDR1 MGHDK, CDR2 SYGVNS. The CDR3 sequence: CASSEGGAQPQHF. DNA for the CDR3: TGTGCCAGCAGTGAAGGGGGGGCTCAGCCCCAGCATTTT. Filled out from reference TRBV25-1 and TRBJ1-5, the complete variable domain reads EADIYQTPRYLVIGTGKKITLECSQTMGHDKMYWYQQDPGMELHLIHYSYGVNSTEKGDLSSESTVSRIRTEHFPLTLESARPSHTSQYLCASSEGGAQPQHFGDGTRLSIL.

The J gene is TRBJ2-5, the V gene TRBV7-2; 15 positions match TRBD2. This CDR3 contains 16 residues. Germline lookup yields CDR1 SGHTA and CDR2 FQGNSA. Germline trimming cut 5 bases from V and 4 bases from J; bases unmatched to any gene: 5. CDR3 sequence: CASSTGLAGGGETQYF. The CDR3 DNA reads TGTGCCAGCAGCACGGGACTAGCGGGAGGAGGAGAGACCCAGTACTTC.

J is TRBJ2-1 and V is TRBV11-2; 8 nucleotides match TRBD1. V shed 2 bases, J shed 8 bases, and the junction held 20 bases outside the gene matches. Germline V gene sequence: CDR1 SGHAT, CDR2 FQNNGV. The CDR3 runs 19 residues. The CDR3: CASSLSGTGGLLKGDEQFF. Written as DNA, the CDR3 is TGTGCCAGCAGCTTATCGGGGACAGGCGGACTCCTGAAGGGAGATGAGCAGTTCTTC.

The gene calls are TRBV6-1 and TRBJ2-7; D might be TRBD1 (6 bases). Germline CDR1 MNHNS, CDR2 SASEGT. The V end lost 3 bases, the J end lost 5 bases, and 17 bases lay between the germline ends. The CDR3 is 15 residues long. CDR3: CASSELDSPGHEQYF. As DNA, the CDR3 is TGTGCCAGCAGTGAGCTGGACAGCCCTGGCCACGAGCAGTACTTC.

The CDR3 coding sequence is TGTGCCAGCAGCTACAGGGGGCCTGGAAACACCATATATTTT. Translation: CASSYRGPGNTIYF. This chain joins TRBV28 and TRBJ1-3; TRBD1 matches 9 bases. J gave up 2 bases and V 6 bases, and 2 bases lay outside the gene matches. Germline values: CDR1 MDHEN, CDR2 SYDVKM. The length of the CDR3 is 14 residues.

V gene TRBV11-3 combines with J gene TRBJ1-3; D is possibly TRBD1 (6 bases). V lost 1 base and J lost 2, with 12 bases in between. Germline CDR1 and CDR2: SGHNT and YENEEA. The CDR3 spans 16 residues. The CDR3 nucleotides read TGTGCCAGCAGCTTAGGTACAGGGTCTGCTGGAAACACCATATATTTT. The encoded protein is CASSLGTGSAGNTIYF. The whole variable domain, remainder taken from reference TRBV11-3 and TRBJ1-3, is EAGVVQSPRYKIIEKKQPVAFWCNPISGHNTLYWYLQNLGQGPELLIRYENEEAVDDSQLPKDRFSAERLKGVDSTLKIQPAELGDSAVYLCASSLGTGSAGNTIYFGEGSWLTVV.

CDR3 sequence reads: CASSLTSGSYNEQFF. The CDR3 nucleotides read TGTGCCAGCAGCTTGACTAGCGGCTCCTACAATGAGCAGTTCTTC. V usage is TRBV5-4 and J usage is TRBJ2-1; 8 bases map to TRBD2. The CDR3 length is 15 residues. Germline V gives CDR1 SGHNT, CDR2 YYREEE (reference sequence). With 1 base clipped from V and 0 bases from J, the junction kept 0 bases outside the gene matches.

The chain employs TRBV27 and TRBJ2-1; D may match TRBD1 or TRBD2 (5 bases each). Trimming took off 4 bases at V and 2 bases at J, with 15 bases between the two ends. Per germline, CDR1 MNHEY and CDR2 SMNVEV (reference sequence). The CDR3 extends over 16 amino acids. CDR3 sequence: CASSSRAGTTYNEQFF. The DNA of the CDR3 is TGTGCCAGCAGTTCTCGGGCCGGGACCACCTACAATGAGCAGTTCTTC.

The chain combines TRBV27 with TRBJ2-1; D may be TRBD2 (7 bases). The V gene's germline CDR1 is MNHEY and CDR2 SMNVEV (reference sequence). V lost 8 bases to trimming and J lost 5 bases, with 16 bases between them. The CDR3 has 14 amino acids. CDR3 region: CASHWRGGDNEQFF. CDR3 DNA sequence: TGTGCCAGCCACTGGAGGGGGGGAGACAATGAGCAGTTCTTC.

The CDR3, as DNA: TGTGCCAGCAGCTATTTAGCGGGAGGGAGAGATACGCAGTATTTT. Protein: CASSYLAGGRDTQYF. The chain is built from TRBV5-6 and TRBJ2-3; 11 bases match TRBD2. CDR1 and CDR2 from the germline V gene are SGHDT and YYEEEE. With 3 bases clipped from V and 5 bases from J, the junction kept 5 bases outside the gene matches. This CDR3 comprises 15 residues.

In DNA, the CDR3 is TGTGCCAGCAGCTCTGACAGGGAGAGCACCACAGATACGCAGTATTTT. Translated, it gives CASSSDRESTTDTQYF. The genes are TRBV9 and TRBJ2-3, with TRBD1 matching 7 bases. Germline loops: CDR1 SGDLS, CDR2 YYNGEE. This CDR3 region has 16 residues. J gave up 2 bases and V 4 bases, and 10 bases lay outside the gene matches.

The chain links TRBV27 to TRBJ2-3; no reliable D call. Trimming stripped 5 bases from V and 4 bases from J, with 7 bases between. The CDR3 is made up of 12 amino acids. The germline V gene has CDR1 MNHEY and CDR2 SMNVEV (reference sequence). The CDR3 reads CASSPKPDTQYF. In nucleotides, the CDR3 is TGTGCCAGCAGTCCGAAACCAGATACGCAGTATTTT.

This sequence joins TRBV4-1 and TRBJ1-1; unclear D gene. This CDR3 is built from 14 residues. The V gene's germline CDR1 is MGHRA and CDR2 YSYEKL. V gave up 5 bases and J gave up 1 base, with 11 bases separating them. The CDR3 loop is CASSLVGTNTEAFF. Here the CDR3 DNA reads TGCGCCAGCAGCTTGGTGGGCACGAACACTGAAGCTTTCTTT.

In this sample, this clone turned up once. V is TRBV28 and J is TRBJ1-5; a weak D match, TRBD1 (5 bases). This CDR3 contains 16 residues. V lost 3 bases, J lost 5 bases, and 17 bases lay in between. The germline gives CDR1 MDHEN, CDR2 SYDVKM. For the CDR3, the DNA is TGTGCCAGCAGTTTCCGGGGGGTGGGAGTACATCAGCCCCAGCATTTT. It codes for CASSFRGVGVHQPQHF. The complete variable domain, with remaining parts taken from reference TRBV28 and TRBJ1-5, reads DVKVTQSSRYLVKRTGEKVFLECVQDMDHENMFWYRQDPGLGLRLIYFSYDVKMKEKGDIPEGYSVSREKKERFSLILESASTNQTSMYLCASSFRGVGVHQPQHFGDGTRLSIL.

The rearrangement joins TRBV14 to TRBJ1-1; D ambiguous. Trimming stripped 11 bases from V and 1 base from J, with 20 bases between. The CDR3 has 15 residues. CDR1 SGHDN and CDR2 FVKESK come from the germline V gene. CDR3 region: CAGLINPGSNTEAFF. CDR3 DNA sequence: TGTGCCGGACTAATAAACCCAGGTTCGAACACTGAAGCTTTCTTT.

The V call is TRBV11-2, the J call TRBJ2-7; 9 nucleotides line up with TRBD1. CDR3 size: 15 residues. J was trimmed by 2 bases and V by 1 base; bases with no gene match: 3. The V gene's germline CDR1 is SGHAT and CDR2 FQNNGV. The CDR3 sequence: CASSLVWTGAYEQYF. Here the CDR3 DNA reads TGTGCCAGCAGCTTAGTTTGGACAGGGGCCTACGAGCAGTACTTC. Variable domain in full (rest from reference TRBV11-2 and TRBJ2-7): EAGVAQSPRYKIIEKRQSVAFWCNPISGHATLYWYQQILGQGPKLLIQFQNNGVVDDSQLPKDRFSAERLKGVDSTLKIQPAKLEDSAVYLCASSLVWTGAYEQYFGPGTRLTVT.

This CDR3 is CATNPQGIYNEQFF. Written as DNA, the CDR3 is TGTGCCACGAATCCTCAGGGGATTTACAATGAGCAGTTCTTC. The chain couples TRBV27 to TRBJ2-1, with D tentatively TRBD1 (6 bases). The V gene lost 10 bases and the J gene lost 4 bases, with 17 bases spanning the gap. The length of the CDR3 is 14 residues. Per germline, CDR1 MNHEY and CDR2 SMNVEV (reference sequence).

Only one count was recorded for this clone. The chain has TRBV7-2 and TRBJ2-1, with D possibly matching TRBD2 (6 bases). The CDR3 has 15 residues. Trimming took off 1 base at V and 2 bases at J, with 9 bases between the two ends. Per the germline V gene, CDR1 is SGHTA and CDR2 is FQGNSA. Here the CDR3 DNA reads TGTGCCAGCAGCTTAGGGGGCGGGGCCTACAATGAGCAGTTCTTC. Its translation: CASSLGGGAYNEQFF.